Listed below are T cell receptor beta chains from one sample, sequenced in a study of shared clonotypes between healthy human individuals. The protocol was immunoSEQ multiplex PCR, while the TCRdb copy is restricted to in-frame clones and leaves out a portion. Of around 2.5 million clones listed, 93% were seen once; the top ten hold 0.36%. Material for sequencing was naive CD4+ T cells from PBMCs. Receptors were obtained from a man aged 18 to 30 in good health. Some clones in this sample may be carry-over from other donors' samples. The CDR3 runs from the conserved cysteine through the conserved F or W. Fields, in order: V gene, clone size, D gene, J gene, CDR3 protein, CDR3 DNA. D genes are given only for firm matches. The size entry is marked missing in some rows and otherwise reads once, few, many or a size class.

>TRBV5-1|NA|NA|TRBJ2-5
CASSFYAGVGVETQYF
TGCGCCAGCAGCTTTTATGCAGGAGTCGGAGTAGAGACCCAGTACTTC
>TRBV7-2|NA|NA|TRBJ2-5
CASSYRQLGETQYF
TGTGCCAGCAGCTATCGACAGCTGGGGGAGACCCAGTACTTC
>TRBV7-3|NA|NA|TRBJ1-2
CASSSDRPTWGGYTF
TGTGCCAGCAGCTCTGACAGGCCAACCTGGGGAGGCTACACCTTC
>TRBV28|NA|TRBD2|TRBJ2-1
CASSGFGAGEVREQFF
TGTGCCAGCAGTGGTTTTGGGGCGGGAGAAGTTCGTGAGCAGTTCTTC
>TRBV7-8|few|TRBD1|TRBJ1-5
CASSGDRDQPQHF
TGTGCCAGCAGCGGTGACAGGGACCAGCCCCAGCATTTT
>TRBV28|NA|NA|TRBJ2-7
CASNSLVYTYEQYF
TGTGCCAGTAATAGTCTGGTCTATACCTACGAGCAGTACTTC
>TRBV18|NA|NA|TRBJ1-5
CASSPTRGYQPQHF
TGTGCCAGCTCACCCACCCGGGGGTACCAGCCCCAGCATTTT
>TRBV9|NA|TRBD1|TRBJ2-3
CASSVQGETDTQYF
TGTGCCAGCAGCGTTCAGGGGGAAACAGATACGCAGTATTTT
>TRBV30|NA|NA|TRBJ2-7
CAWSSGGPYEQYF
TGTGCCTGGAGTTCTGGGGGACCCTACGAGCAGTACTTC
>TRBV5-1|few|NA|TRBJ2-3
CASSLVGTDTQYF
TGCGCCAGCAGCTTGGTCGGCACAGATACGCAGTATTTT
>TRBV6-5|NA|TRBD2|TRBJ2-3
CASSYSGSGNTDTQYF
TGTGCCAGCAGTTACTCGGGTAGCGGGAACACAGATACGCAGTATTTT
>TRBV4-1|NA|NA|TRBJ1-2
CASSQVVAERFGGYGYTF
TGCGCCAGCAGCCAAGTTGTTGCAGAACGTTTTGGGGGTTATGGCTACACCTTC
>TRBV28|NA|NA|TRBJ1-5
CASSSGWRSNQPQHF
TGTGCCAGCAGTTCCGGATGGCGGAGCAATCAGCCCCAGCATTTT
>TRBV5-1|NA|TRBD1|TRBJ1-4
CASSSGTGTPEKLFF
TGCGCCAGCAGCTCCGGGACAGGGACACCGGAAAAACTGTTTTTT
>TRBV7-9|NA|TRBD1|TRBJ1-4
CASSWGQTSTNEKLFF
TGTGCCAGCAGCTGGGGACAGACGTCAACTAATGAAAAACTGTTTTTT
>TRBV10-2|once|NA|TRBJ1-1
CASGPDGNTEAFF
TGCGCCAGCGGACCGGACGGGAACACTGAAGCTTTCTTT
>TRBV7-2|NA|NA|TRBJ1-5
CASSLAQGTNQPQHF
TGTGCCAGCAGCTTAGCGCAGGGGACTAATCAGCCCCAGCATTTT
>TRBV30|few|TRBD1|TRBJ1-1
CAGTPGRGRVTEAFF
TGTGCCGGGACCCCCGGCAGGGGGCGGGTCACTGAAGCTTTCTTT